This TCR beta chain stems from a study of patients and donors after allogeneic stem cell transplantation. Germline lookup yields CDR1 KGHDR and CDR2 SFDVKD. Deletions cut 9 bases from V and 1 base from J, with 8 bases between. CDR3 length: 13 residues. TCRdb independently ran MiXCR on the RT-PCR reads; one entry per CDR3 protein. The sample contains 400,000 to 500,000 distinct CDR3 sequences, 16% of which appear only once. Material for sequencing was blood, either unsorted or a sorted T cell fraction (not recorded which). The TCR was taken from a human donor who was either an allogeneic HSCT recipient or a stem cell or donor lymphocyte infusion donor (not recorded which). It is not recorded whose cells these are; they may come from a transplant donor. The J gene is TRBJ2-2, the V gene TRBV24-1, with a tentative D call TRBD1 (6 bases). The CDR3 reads CATRDKNTGELFF. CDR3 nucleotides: TGTGCCACCCGGGACAAGAACACCGGGGAGCTGTTTTTT.